The clone carrying this TCR beta chain has at least ten counts. These data originate in a study of CD8 T cells in ankylosing spondylitis. TCRdb reprocessed the 5' RACE reads via MiXCR and lists one record per CDR3 protein. Among around 230,000 distinct CDR3 sequences listed, 8.6% were seen once. V was clipped by 3 bases and J by 6 bases, with 14 bases between them. Germline V lookup: CDR1 SGHRS, CDR2 YFSETQ. The CDR3 sequence is 14 residues long. Sequencing used blood, either unsorted or a sorted T cell fraction (not recorded which). The TCR was taken from a male donor with ankylosing spondylitis or in good health (not recorded which). This rearrangement joins TRBV5-1 to TRBJ2-3; TRBD2 is a possible D gene (6 bases). The CDR3 sequence is CASSSTSGGDTQYF. The DNA for the CDR3 is TGCGCCAGCAGCTCGACTAGTGGTGGGGATACGCAGTATTTT.